This TCR beta chain was identified in a study of beta chain features in type 1 diabetes. Study at large: Across all samples, over 85 million sorted cells were examined.

Comment on this clone: The antigen is undetermined.

By way of CD45RO/CCR7/CD25/CD127/CD95/CD27, the CD4+ regulatory, stem cell-like memory, central memory and naive cells were sorted. Regarding the study as a whole: The VDJ junctions of type 1 diabetes patients carried fewer insertions and more deletions. PCR may have favored shorter templates equally in patients and controls.

Expressed TCRB transcripts were sequenced because the entire RNA isolate underwent reverse transcription. The method was immunoSEQ multiplex PCR; TCRdb's version includes in-frame clones alone and lacks a portion of them. The table records fewer than 900,000 clones, around a sixth of them present only once. Material: naive CD4+ T cells from blood. The clonotype originates from a woman aged 18-35 years in good health.

CDR3 in DNA: TGCGCCAGCAGCCAACCTCCGGGACTAGCGGGTTCCCACAATGAGCAGTTCTTC. Protein product: CASSQPPGLAGSHNEQFF. V and J are TRBV4-3 and TRBJ2-1; 12 positions agree with TRBD2. Germline CDR1 reads LGHNA; CDR2 reads YSLEER. The trim removed 2 bases at V and 5 bases at J, leaving 10 bases unmatched. The CDR3 is 18 residues long.